The 25 T cell receptor beta chains below were found in one sample sequenced in a study of molecular identifiers for immune sequencing clone quantification. TCRdb reanalysed the PCR reads using MiXCR and keeps one entry per CDR3 protein. The profile shows some 320,000 distinct CDR3 sequences, under 25% of them singletons. The sequencing input was naive CD8+ T cells from blood, with Jurkat cell RNA spiked in. Subset meaning: FACS-sorted CD8+CD4-CCR7+CD45RA+ naive T cells. These receptors all come from a human donor in good health. Some libraries in this study had Jurkat cell RNA spiked in.

About this clonotype itself: A much larger clone lies a single base off, so this may be a read error. The rearrangement links TRBV2 to TRBJ2-1; 7 bases agree with TRBD1. CDR3 length equals 12 residues. CDR1 SNHLY and CDR2 FYNNEI come from the germline V gene. The CDR3 is CASSRRGNEQVF. The DNA for the CDR3 is TGTGCCAGCAGTCGCAGGGGGAATGAGCAGGTCTTC.

The chain combines TRBV27 with TRBJ2-3; D is ambiguous. V was cut by 8 bases and J by 2 bases, with 23 bases left in between. From germline, CDR1 is MNHEY and CDR2 SMNVEV (reference sequence). This CDR3 has 17 amino acids. CDR3 nucleotide sequence: TGTGCCAGCGCACCAGGCGGCCACTTGTTCTACACAGATACGCAGTATTTT. Translated: CASAPGGHLFYTDTQYF.

This clonotype was observed at least ten times. V is TRBV19 and J is TRBJ1-5, with D hard to call. The CDR3 is made up of 15 amino acids. Germline loops: CDR1 LNHDA, CDR2 SQIVND (reference sequence). The V end was cut by 3 bases, the J end by 0 bases, with 9 bases between. The DNA for the CDR3 is TGTGCCAGTAGTATTACAGATTATAGCAATCAGCCCCAGCATTTT. Protein product: CASSITDYSNQPQHF.

This clonotype was seen many times. V gene TRBV7-2 combines with J gene TRBJ2-1, with 8 bases identical to TRBD1. J gave up 1 base and V 2 bases, and 4 bases lay outside the gene matches. Germline CDR1 is SGHTA and CDR2 is FQGNSA. The CDR3 runs to 16 residues. CDR3 coding DNA: TGTGCCAGCAGCTTATGGGGACAGGAGTCCTACAATGAGCAGTTCTTC. Residues: CASSLWGQESYNEQFF.

This clonotype has only a few counts. The CDR3 sequence is CASSSHRRGGMNTEAFF. DNA for the CDR3: TGTGCCAGCAGCTCCCATAGGAGGGGCGGAATGAACACTGAAGCTTTCTTT. The chain has TRBV13 and TRBJ1-1; possibly TRBD1 for D (5 bases). The CDR3 totals 17 residues. The V gene's germline CDR1 is PRHDT and CDR2 FYEKMQ (reference sequence). The V gene lost 4 bases and the J gene lost 0 bases, with 18 bases spanning the gap. The variable domain in full, completed from reference TRBV13 and TRBJ1-1, reads AAGVIQSPRHLIKEKRETATLKCYPIPRHDTVYWYQQGPGQDPQFLISFYEKMQSDKGSIPDRFSAQQFSDYHSELNMSSLELGDSALYFCASSSHRRGGMNTEAFFGQGTRLTVV.

In regard to this clonotype: A read error may explain this, as a much larger clone is one base away. V is TRBV28 and J is TRBJ1-5; possible D gene TRBD1, 5 bases. Per the germline V gene, CDR1 is MDHEN and CDR2 is SYDVKM. CDR3 length: 15 amino acids. CDR3 coding DNA: TGTGCCAGCAGTTCCCTCCTCAGGGTTTTGCAGCCCCCGCATTTT. This translates into CASSSLLRVLQPPHF.

This clonotype was recorded at least ten times. The chain carries TRBV5-3 and TRBJ2-2; D is undetermined. TRBV5-3 is filed as an ORF, its function uncertain. CDR3 length equals 12 residues. Trimming pared 8 bases from V and 4 bases from J, leaving 9 bases between. The CDR3 DNA reads as TGTGCCAGCAACGGTATCACCGGGGAGCTGTTTTTT. Amino acids: CASNGITGELFF.

Ten or more counts support this clonotype. The genes are TRBV28 and TRBJ2-3, with D possibly TRBD2 on 6 matching bases. Germline-derived CDR1 and CDR2 are MDHEN and SYDVKM. Trimming took off 2 bases at V and 2 bases at J, with 11 bases between the two ends. This CDR3 spans 15 amino acids. The CDR3 DNA reads TGTGCCAGCAGTTTAGGTGGGGGGTTCACAGATACGCAGTATTTT. It specifies CASSLGGGFTDTQYF.

This chain connects TRBV5-1 to TRBJ2-3, with a tentative D call TRBD2 (5 bases). The CDR3 is 17 residues long. V was clipped by 5 bases and J by 2 bases, with 21 bases between them. CDR1 and CDR2 (germline): SGHRS, YFSETQ. The CDR3 DNA follows: TGCGCCAGCAGATCGTGGGGTGCGGAGGAGGCCACAGATACGCAGTATTTT. Protein sequence: CASRSWGAEEATDTQYF.

Turning to this clonotype: A junction end diverges from the germline sequence, so it may reflect a read error. The gene calls are TRBV5-1 and TRBJ1-1; D gene unclear. The CDR3 sequence is 17 residues long. CDR1 and CDR2 (germline): SGHRS, YFSETQ. The CDR3 coding sequence is TGCGCCAGCAGCTTGGGCTTGTCGTCTACCCTGAACACTGAAGCCTTCTTT. Amino acid sequence: CASSLGLSSTLNTEAFF.

Concerning this clonotype itself: A clone one base away is much larger, so this may be a read error. The conserved phenylalanine or tryptophan normally closing the CDR3 is absent here, so this likely arose from a read error. V usage is TRBV6-1 and J usage is TRBJ1-1; the D gene is possibly TRBD1 (6 bases). V lost 4 bases, J lost 7 bases, and 13 bases lay in between. Germline CDR1 MNHNS, CDR2 SASEGT. This CDR3 is 13 amino acids long. The CDR3 DNA sequence: TGTGCCAGCAGTGGTTTACAGGGAGGTGAAGCTTTCATT. Amino acids: CASSGLQGGEAFI.

This clonotype was found a few times. The germline gene is not matched at one end of the junction; a read error may be the cause. This chain joins TRBV27 and TRBJ2-7; maybe TRBD1 (5 bases). There are 12 residues in the CDR3. Per the germline V gene, CDR1 is MNHEY and CDR2 is SMNVEV (reference sequence). The CDR3 DNA reads TGTGCCAGCAGTTTAATGGGTCAGGGCGCCACCTTC. Protein product: CASSLMGQGATF.

This clonotype was seen a handful of times. This chain connects TRBV5-4 to TRBJ2-3, with 9 bases lining up with TRBD2. The CDR3 covers 18 residues. Trimming took 7 bases from V and 6 from J; bases not matched to a gene: 21. Germline CDR1 and CDR2: SGHNT and YYREEE (reference sequence). The CDR3 reads CASCRTDYGGRAPDTQYF. CDR3 DNA: TGTGCCAGCTGCCGGACGGATTACGGCGGGAGGGCCCCTGATACGCAGTATTTT.

This clonotype occurred many times. The gene calls are TRBV6-6 and TRBJ2-5; 7 nucleotides align to TRBD1. J lost 5 bases, V lost 3 bases, and 12 bases had no gene match. The CDR3 is made up of 16 amino acids. Germline V gene sequence: CDR1 MNHNY, CDR2 SVGAGI (reference sequence). For the CDR3, the DNA is TGTGCCAGCAGTTATCTGTCCGGGACAGTTGCCGAGACCCAGTACTTC. This translates into CASSYLSGTVAETQYF.

The CDR3 here is CASGLGGAYEQYF. The CDR3 DNA follows: TGTGCCAGCGGCCTGGGCGGGGCCTACGAGCAGTACTTC. The rearrangement joins TRBV5-6 to TRBJ2-7; possibly TRBD2 for D (6 bases). CDR1 is SGHDT, CDR2 YYEEEE, per germline. The V end was cut by 7 bases, the J end by 2 bases, with 13 bases between. The CDR3 is made up of 13 amino acids.

The CDR3 nucleotides read TGTGCCACCAGTGATAAGGGAGGGGCGAACACCGGGGAGCTGTTTTTT. Its protein product is CATSDKGGANTGELFF. The rearrangement uses TRBV24-1 and TRBJ2-2; TRBD2 agrees at 7 bases. The trim removed 3 bases at V and 0 bases at J, leaving 3 bases unmatched. Germline CDR1 reads KGHDR; CDR2 reads SFDVKD. This CDR3 region has 16 residues.

In its sample, this clonotype was seen many times. The chain links TRBV28 to TRBJ2-5; TRBD1 matches at 7 bases. There are 15 residues in the CDR3. The V gene end was trimmed by 4 bases and the J gene end by 0 bases; junction bases not matched to a gene: 5. The germline V gene encodes CDR1 MDHEN and CDR2 SYDVKM. In DNA, the CDR3 is TGTGCCAGCAGTTATCCGGGACAGCACCAAGAGACCCAGTACTTC. Protein: CASSYPGQHQETQYF.

This clonotype came up many times. V usage is TRBV29-1 and J usage is TRBJ2-5; 7 bases are shared with TRBD2. V lost 0 bases and J lost 3; bases outside the gene matches: 4. CDR1 is SQVTM, CDR2 ANQGSEA, per germline. This CDR3 spans 14 amino acids. CDR3 sequence (DNA): TGCAGCGTTGAAGAAATGGGGGGGGAAGAGACCCAGTACTTC. Its translation: CSVEEMGGEETQYF. Supplemented by reference TRBV29-1 and TRBJ2-5, the full variable domain reads SAVISQKPSRDICQRGTSLTIQCQVDSQVTMMFWYRQQPGQSLTLIATANQGSEATYESGFVIDKFPISRPNLTFSTLTVSNMSPEDSSIYLCSVEEMGGEETQYFGPGTRLLVL.

Details on this clonotype: A much larger clone lies a single base off, so this may be a read error. This chain joins TRBV28 and TRBJ2-7; D is perhaps TRBD1 (5 bases). The germline gives CDR1 MDHEN, CDR2 SYDVKM. This CDR3 is built from 13 residues. The V end was cut by 4 bases, the J end by 6 bases, with 13 bases between. The CDR3 here is CASSSSQVGEQYF. CDR3 in DNA: TGTGCCAGCAGTTCCTCACAGGTGGGCGAGCAGTACTTC.

This clonotype has a count of ten or more. The J gene is TRBJ1-6, the V gene TRBV30, with TRBD1 identical over 7 bases. The CDR3 runs 14 residues. Germline assignment: CDR1 GTSNPN and CDR2 SVGIG (reference sequence). J was trimmed by 6 bases and V by 0 bases; bases with no gene match: 2. The DNA for the CDR3 is TGTGCCTGGAGTGTAGAGGGGGCTAATTCACCCCTCCACTTT. The encoded protein is CAWSVEGANSPLHF.

In this sample, this clonotype turned up a few times. V gene TRBV19 combines with J gene TRBJ2-5; 7 bases map to TRBD1. The germline CDR1 and CDR2 sequences are LNHDA and SQIVND (reference sequence). The ends lost 3 bases at V and 5 bases at J; junction bases unmatched: 15. CDR3 size: 17 residues. CDR3 nucleotides: TGTGCCAGTAGTATGGCCCGATTAGGGGGCCCTCGGGAGACCCAGTACTTC. Its protein is CASSMARLGGPRETQYF.

This clonotype was seen more than once but under ten times. The V gene is TRBV3-1, the J gene TRBJ1-1; possible D gene TRBD1, 5 bases. This CDR3 comprises 15 residues. Trimming shortened V by 0 bases and J by 5 bases, and 13 bases separated the two germline ends. The germline gives CDR1 LGHDT, CDR2 YNNKEL (reference sequence). In DNA form, the CDR3 reads TGTGCCAGCAGCCAAGATCTGGGGGTGTGGACTGAAGCTTTCTTT. Residues: CASSQDLGVWTEAFF.

This clonotype showed up just a few times. The chain joins TRBV15 to TRBJ1-3; D is ambiguous. V lost 4 bases to trimming and J lost 2 bases, with 9 bases between them. Germline V gene sequence: CDR1 LNHNV, CDR2 YYDKDF (reference sequence). CDR3 size: 14 residues. DNA of the CDR3: TGTGCCACCAGCACGGCGGAAACTGGAAACACCATATATTTT. It translates to CATSTAETGNTIYF.

CDR3 coding DNA: TGTGCCAGCAGTTTCTTCCGGGACAGCATAACAGATACGCAGTATTTT. Translation gives CASSFFRDSITDTQYF. The chain combines TRBV6-2 or TRBV6-3 with TRBJ2-3, with 7 positions matching TRBD1. The V and J ends lost 4 bases and 3 bases, in that order; junction bases with no gene match: 10. Germline CDR1 reads MNHEY; CDR2 reads SVGEGT. The CDR3 sequence is 16 residues long.

As regards this clonotype: The CDR3 carries no conserved terminal phenylalanine or tryptophan, so it likely arises from a read error. J is TRBJ1-1 and V is TRBV12-3 or TRBV12-4, with TRBD1 matching over 8 bases. The V gene end was trimmed by 5 bases and the J gene end by 4 bases; junction bases not matched to a gene: 6. The CDR3 has 14 residues. This chain's CDR3 is CASSAGGSGTEAFS. The CDR3 bases are TGTGCCAGCAGTGCAGGGGGCTCGGGCACTGAAGCTTTCTCT.